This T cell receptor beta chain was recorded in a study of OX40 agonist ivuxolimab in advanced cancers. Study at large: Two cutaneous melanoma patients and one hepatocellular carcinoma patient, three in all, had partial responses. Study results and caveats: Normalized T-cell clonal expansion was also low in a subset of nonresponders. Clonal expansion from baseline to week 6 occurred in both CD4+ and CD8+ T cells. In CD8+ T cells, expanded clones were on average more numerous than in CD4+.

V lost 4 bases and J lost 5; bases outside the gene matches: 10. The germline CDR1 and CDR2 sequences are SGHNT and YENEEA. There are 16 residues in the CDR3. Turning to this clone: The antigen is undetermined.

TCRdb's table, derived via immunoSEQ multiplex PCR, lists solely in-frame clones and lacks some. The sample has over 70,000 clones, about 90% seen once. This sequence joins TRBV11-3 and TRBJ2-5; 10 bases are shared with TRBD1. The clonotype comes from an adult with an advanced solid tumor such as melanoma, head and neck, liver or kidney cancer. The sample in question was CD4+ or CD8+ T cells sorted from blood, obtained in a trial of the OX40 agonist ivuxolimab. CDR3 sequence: CASSSPGTGVMETQYF. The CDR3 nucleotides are TGTGCCAGCAGCTCACCCGGGACAGGGGTAATGGAGACCCAGTACTTC.